Below are 30 T cell receptor beta chains sequenced from a single sample in a study of T-cell reconstitution after alpha-beta-depleted transplantation in children. Unique molecular identifiers were used to barcode this TCRbeta library. TCRdb re-analysed the PCR reads in MiXCR, keeping a single row per CDR3 protein. The data show approximately 340,000 distinct CDR3 sequences, approximately 10% seen once. The sample here was PBMCs from the stem cell graft donor, taken from the stem cell graft. The receptors shown here come from a human donor who donated a stem cell graft to a child with acute lymphoblastic leukemia.

In DNA, the CDR3 is TGTGCCAGCAGGGGGACAGGAAACCTTAATGAGCAGTTCTTC. This sequence encodes CASRGTGNLNEQFF. V usage is TRBV7-9 and J usage is TRBJ2-1; 8 bases are a match to TRBD1. Germline CDR1 is SEHNR and CDR2 is FQNEAQ (reference sequence). The J segment lost 7 bases and the V segment lost 6 bases, leaving 8 bases of the junction unmatched. The length of the CDR3 is 14 residues.

This clonotype was seen a handful of times. The chain recombines TRBV4-3 with TRBJ1-2; 7 nucleotides match TRBD1. V trimming: 1 base; J trimming: 4 bases; junction bases outside the gene matches: 6. The CDR3 runs to 15 residues. CDR1 and CDR2 from the germline V gene are LGHNA and YSLEER. The CDR3 sequence is CASSQAGQFFYGYTF. The CDR3 region has the DNA TGCGCCAGCAGCCAAGCGGGACAGTTTTTCTATGGCTACACCTTC.

The table lists this clonotype with a count of one. As DNA, the CDR3 is TGCGCCAGCAGCTTGGGGGAAGGGGCCCTGACTGGAAACACCATATATTTT. Protein: CASSLGEGALTGNTIYF. The gene calls are TRBV5-1 and TRBJ1-3; D may be TRBD1 (5 bases). The CDR3 extends over 17 amino acids. Germline CDR1 reads SGHRS; CDR2 reads YFSETQ. The V end was cut by 0 bases, the J end by 2 bases, with 15 bases between.

In this sample, this clonotype turned up a few times. The J gene is TRBJ2-7, the V gene TRBV6-5, with D hard to call. Germline CDR1 is MNHEY and CDR2 is SVGAGI. CDR3 length: 14 amino acids. V dropped 0 bases and J dropped 0 bases, with 6 bases sitting between them. The CDR3 reads CASSYSFNSYEQYF. CDR3 in DNA: TGTGCCAGCAGTTACTCCTTTAACTCCTACGAGCAGTACTTC.

The rearrangement joins TRBV3-1 to TRBJ2-5; the D is unclear. Germline V gene data show CDR1 as LGHDT and CDR2 as YNNKEL (reference sequence). Trimming took off 1 base at V and 3 bases at J, with 3 bases between the two ends. This CDR3 comprises 12 residues. The CDR3 loop is CASSQVKETQYF. CDR3 nucleotide sequence: TGTGCCAGCAGCCAAGTTAAAGAGACCCAGTACTTC.

The rearrangement joins TRBV7-2 to TRBJ1-1; D uncertain. CDR1 is SGHTA and CDR2 is FQGNSA in the germline V gene. V lost 2 bases, J lost 0 bases, and 10 bases lay in between. The CDR3 has 15 residues. CDR3 amino acids: CASSLPQIMNTEAFF. DNA for the CDR3: TGTGCCAGCAGCTTACCGCAGATAATGAACACTGAAGCTTTCTTT.

This CDR3 is CASSLGAGGTDEQYF. Written as DNA, the CDR3 is TGTGCCAGCAGTTTAGGGGCAGGGGGTACGGACGAGCAGTACTTC. The genes are TRBV12-3 or TRBV12-4 and TRBJ2-7, with 7 bases aligning to TRBD1. This CDR3 region has 15 residues. The junction had 8 bases not matched to a gene; V was cut back by 1 base and J by 5 bases.

This clonotype was counted many times. The chain uses TRBV5-1 and TRBJ2-7; D is undetermined. V lost 0 bases, J lost 4 bases, and 5 bases lay in between. Germline CDR1 reads SGHRS; CDR2 reads YFSETQ. CDR3 length: 12 amino acids. The CDR3 bases are TGCGCCAGCAGCTTGGAGGGTTACGAGCAGTACTTC. This translates into CASSLEGYEQYF.

This clonotype has just a few counts. V and J are TRBV28 and TRBJ2-5; D is ambiguous. Germline CDR1 is MDHEN and CDR2 is SYDVKM. Between the trimmed V and J ends, which lost 2 bases and 2 bases, there was a span of 6 bases. The CDR3 is 13 residues long. In DNA form, the CDR3 reads TGTGCCAGCAGTTTAGCACCACAAGAGACCCAGTACTTC. Translating gives CASSLAPQETQYF. Complete variable domain (other parts from reference TRBV28 and TRBJ2-5): DVKVTQSSRYLVKRTGEKVFLECVQDMDHENMFWYRQDPGLGLRLIYFSYDVKMKEKGDIPEGYSVSREKKERFSLILESASTNQTSMYLCASSLAPQETQYFGPGTRLLVL.

This clonotype was counted many times. This chain uses TRBV5-6 with TRBJ2-5; a weak D match, TRBD2 (6 bases). Germline V lookup: CDR1 SGHDT, CDR2 YYEEEE. This CDR3 is built from 14 residues. V lost 3 bases, J lost 2 bases, and 11 bases lay in between. CDR3 protein: CASSSDGLQETQYF. As DNA, the CDR3 is TGTGCCAGCAGCTCCGACGGACTACAAGAGACCCAGTACTTC.

The table lists this clonotype with a few counts. The chain combines TRBV20-1 with TRBJ2-1; TRBD2 matches 7 bases. CDR1 and CDR2 (germline): DFQATT, SNEGSKA (reference sequence). With 5 bases clipped from V and 7 bases from J, the junction kept 11 bases outside the gene matches. The CDR3 totals 14 residues. CDR3 in DNA: TGCAGTGCTGGGTCCTCTGGGGGGGAGAATGAGCAGTTCTTC. Translated: CSAGSSGGENEQFF.

The genes are TRBV6-1 and TRBJ2-1; D could derive from TRBD1 or TRBD2 (5 bases each). Germline loops: CDR1 MNHNS, CDR2 SASEGT. V lost 6 bases and J lost 0, with 9 bases in between. CDR3 size: 14 residues. The CDR3 region is CASSGTLSYNEQFF. The CDR3 coding sequence is TGTGCCAGCAGCGGGACGCTCTCCTACAATGAGCAGTTCTTC.

This clonotype came up many times. The chain uses TRBV28 and TRBJ1-1; D may be TRBD1 (5 bases). V dropped 6 bases and J dropped 3 bases, with 14 bases sitting between them. The CDR3 runs to 14 residues. Germline CDR1 and CDR2: MDHEN and SYDVKM. Here the CDR3 DNA reads TGTGCCAGCAGCCGGGGCGGGAGGCACACTGAAGCTTTCTTT. Residues: CASSRGGRHTEAFF.

This chain joins TRBV29-1 and TRBJ1-2; no clear D gene. Trimming removed 1 base at V and 0 bases at J, with 18 bases between. This CDR3 contains 17 residues. Germline V lookup: CDR1 SQVTM, CDR2 ANQGSEA. The DNA of the CDR3 is TGCAGCGTTGAAGGACCGTACGGGGTCTTAACTAACTATGGCTACACCTTC. Its protein is CSVEGPYGVLTNYGYTF.

The V and J genes are TRBV7-2 and TRBJ1-2, with 8 bases identical to TRBD1. The CDR3 consists of 15 residues. CDR1 is SGHTA, CDR2 FQGNSA, per germline. Trimming took 5 bases from V and 4 from J; bases not matched to a gene: 9. The chain's CDR3 is CASSPRTGSGYGYTF. The DNA for the CDR3 is TGTGCCAGCAGCCCGAGGACAGGGAGCGGCTATGGCTACACCTTC.

This clonotype was detected ten times or more. The chain is built from TRBV5-5 and TRBJ2-7; 11 nucleotides align to TRBD2. V trimming: 5 bases; J trimming: 5 bases; junction bases outside the gene matches: 6. Germline CDR1 and CDR2: SGHKS and YYEKEE (reference sequence). The CDR3 contains 14 residues. The CDR3: CASSSTLAGDEQYF. DNA for the CDR3: TGTGCCAGCAGTTCAACACTAGCGGGAGACGAGCAGTACTTC.

This chain links TRBV7-6 with TRBJ1-4; no clear D gene. This CDR3 has 15 amino acids. Germline CDR1 reads SGHVS; CDR2 reads FNYEAQ. V was shortened by 1 base and J by 8 bases, with 14 bases between the two germline ends. CDR3 loop: CASSLVGFRGEKLFF. In DNA form, the CDR3 reads TGTGCCAGCAGCTTAGTCGGTTTCCGGGGAGAAAAACTGTTTTTT.

This clonotype has a handful of counts. The V call is TRBV4-1, the J call TRBJ1-1, with D uncertain. The ends were cut back, 4 bases at V and 4 bases at J, with 13 bases in the middle. Germline V gene lookup returns CDR1 MGHRA and CDR2 YSYEKL. The CDR3 has 14 amino acids. For the CDR3, the DNA is TGCGCCAGCAGCCCCCTCGGGGTAGGCACTGAAGCTTTCTTT. Translating it yields CASSPLGVGTEAFF.

This rearrangement joins TRBV19 to TRBJ2-1; the D is unclear. The length of the CDR3 is 13 residues. The V gene's germline CDR1 is LNHDA and CDR2 SQIVND (reference sequence). The V and J ends lost 6 bases and 9 bases respectively, with 15 bases between them. CDR3 sequence (DNA): TGTGCCAGTAGCACCTGGCGAACGAGTGAGCAGTTCTTC. This sequence encodes CASSTWRTSEQFF.

Only a few counts were recorded for this clonotype. This chain uses TRBV7-3 with TRBJ1-2, with 7 bases identical to TRBD1. The ends lost 1 base at V and 8 bases at J; junction bases unmatched: 22. The CDR3 sequence is 19 residues long. Germline-derived CDR1 and CDR2 are SGHTA and FQGTGA. CDR3 in amino acids: CASSLRLVEPGQTSGGYTF. CDR3 bases: TGTGCCAGCAGCTTAAGGCTCGTGGAGCCGGGACAGACCTCGGGCGGCTACACCTTC.

There are many counts of this clonotype. The chain combines TRBV7-8 with TRBJ2-3, with D possibly matching TRBD2 (6 bases). Trimming stripped 2 bases from V and 1 base from J, with 10 bases between. Per the germline V gene, CDR1 is SGHVS and CDR2 is FQNEAQ. The CDR3 runs to 15 residues. CDR3 nucleotides: TGTGCCAGCAGCTTATGGCCTAGCGGCACAGATACGCAGTATTTT. Encoded protein: CASSLWPSGTDTQYF.

This clonotype showed up just a few times. V is TRBV12-3 or TRBV12-4 and J is TRBJ2-6, with 8 bases that match TRBD1. The CDR3 spans 18 residues. With 3 bases clipped from V and 2 bases from J, the junction kept 9 bases outside the gene matches. CDR3 in DNA: TGTGCCAGCAGTTTGGGGCGGACAGGGTCTGCTGGGGCCAACGTCCTGACTTTC. This gives the protein CASSLGRTGSAGANVLTF.

The J gene is TRBJ1-4, the V gene TRBV7-2; tentative D call: TRBD1 (6 bases). This CDR3 is 18 amino acids long. In germline, CDR1 is SGHTA, CDR2 FQGNSA. Deletions cut 0 bases from V and 8 bases from J, with 22 bases between. The CDR3 protein is CASSLARGQMTRREKLFF. As DNA, the CDR3 is TGTGCCAGCAGCTTAGCGCGGGGGCAAATGACCCGTCGGGAAAAACTGTTTTTT.

This clonotype was recorded a few times. Mismatch with germline at one junction end may stem from a read error. The V and J genes are TRBV11-2 and TRBJ2-3, with D uncertain. The germline CDR1 and CDR2 sequences are SGHAT and FQNNGV. This CDR3 spans 15 amino acids. The CDR3 nucleotides are TGTGCCAGCACCTTACTCTTATCTAGCACAGATACGCAGTATTTT. As protein: CASTLLLSSTDTQYF.

V is TRBV7-2 and J is TRBJ1-6; D is unclear. There are 14 residues in the CDR3. Trimming stripped 8 bases from V and 7 bases from J, with 15 bases between. From germline, CDR1 is SGHTA and CDR2 FQGNSA. The CDR3 DNA reads as TGTGCCAGCCGCCGGGGAGGCAGGAATTCACCCCTCCACTTT. This translates into CASRRGGRNSPLHF.

As DNA, the CDR3 is TGCAGCGTTGTCCCGAGTAATTACGAGCAGTACTTC. Protein sequence: CSVVPSNYEQYF. The chain has TRBV29-1 and TRBJ2-7; D remains ambiguous. With 4 bases removed from V and 4 bases from J, the gap between germline ends came to 11 bases. The CDR3 is 12 amino acids. Germline lookup yields CDR1 SQVTM and CDR2 ANQGSEA.

This clonotype came up many times. This rearrangement joins TRBV15 to TRBJ2-1, with a possible D match to TRBD2 (5 bases). Germline values: CDR1 LNHNV, CDR2 YYDKDF (reference sequence). The CDR3 loop spans 16 amino acids. Trimming left V 1 base short and J 4 bases short, with 14 bases between. The CDR3, as DNA: TGTGCCACCAGCAGAGGACGGTCACAGCGGTACAATGAGCAGTTCTTC. Amino acids: CATSRGRSQRYNEQFF. Full variable domain (remainder filled in from reference TRBV15 and TRBJ2-1): DAMVIQNPRYQVTQFGKPVTLSCSQTLNHNVMYWYQQKSSQAPKLLFHYYDKDFNNEADTPDNFQSRRPNTSFCFLDIRSPGLGDTAMYLCATSRGRSQRYNEQFFGPGTRLTVL.

V usage is TRBV6-5 and J usage is TRBJ1-1, with D possibly being TRBD1 (6 bases). CDR1 is MNHEY, CDR2 SVGAGI, per germline. The CDR3 runs to 12 residues. V lost 5 bases and J 7 bases, leaving 11 bases between the germline ends. The DNA for the CDR3 is TGTGCCAGCAGTGAGCGGGACAATGAAGCTTTCTTT. It specifies CASSERDNEAFF.

In its sample, this clonotype was seen many times. V and J are TRBV27 and TRBJ2-1; D possibly matches TRBD1 or TRBD2 (6 bases each). Germline CDR1 MNHEY, CDR2 SMNVEV (reference sequence). There are 14 residues in the CDR3. The germline V and J ends were trimmed by 3 bases and 4 bases, with 10 bases remaining between them. The CDR3 bases are TGTGCCAGCAGTTTGGGGGGCCGGTACAATGAGCAGTTCTTC. Protein sequence: CASSLGGRYNEQFF.

This clonotype has a count of ten or more. This chain connects TRBV5-1 to TRBJ2-7; TRBD2 matches at 10 bases. The trim removed 5 bases at V and 1 base at J, leaving 6 bases unmatched. Germline lookup yields CDR1 SGHRS and CDR2 YFSETQ. CDR3 length equals 15 residues. This chain's CDR3 is CASSRIAGGSYEQYF. As DNA, the CDR3 is TGCGCCAGCAGTCGAATAGCGGGAGGTTCCTACGAGCAGTACTTC.